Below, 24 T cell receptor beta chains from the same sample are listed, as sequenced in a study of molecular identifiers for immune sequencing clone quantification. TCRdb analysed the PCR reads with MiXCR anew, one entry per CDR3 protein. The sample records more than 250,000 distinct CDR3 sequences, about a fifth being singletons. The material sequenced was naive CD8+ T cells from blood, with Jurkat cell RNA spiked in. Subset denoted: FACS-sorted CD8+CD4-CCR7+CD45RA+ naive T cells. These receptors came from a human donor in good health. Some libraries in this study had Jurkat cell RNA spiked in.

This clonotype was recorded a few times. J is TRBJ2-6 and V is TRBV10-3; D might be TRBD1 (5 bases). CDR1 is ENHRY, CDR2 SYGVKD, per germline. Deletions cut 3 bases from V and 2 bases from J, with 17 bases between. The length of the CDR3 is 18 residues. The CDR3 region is CAISDPTIDRAGANVLTF. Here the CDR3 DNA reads TGTGCCATCAGTGATCCAACAATAGACAGAGCTGGGGCCAACGTCCTGACTTTC.

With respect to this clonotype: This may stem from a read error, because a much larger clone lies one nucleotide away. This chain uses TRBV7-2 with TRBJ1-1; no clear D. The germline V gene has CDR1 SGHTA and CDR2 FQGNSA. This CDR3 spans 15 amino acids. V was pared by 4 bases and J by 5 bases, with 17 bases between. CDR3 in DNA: TGTGCCAGCAGCTCAGCGCTCGGTTTAGAAACTGAAGCTTTCTTT. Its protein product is CASSSALGLETEAFF. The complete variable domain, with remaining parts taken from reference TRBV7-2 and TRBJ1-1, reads GAGVSQSPSNKVTEKGKDVELRCDPISGHTALYWYRQSLGQGLEFLIYFQGNSAPDKSGLPSDRFSAERTGGSVSTLTIQRTQQEDSAVYLCASSSALGLETEAFFGQGTRLTVV.

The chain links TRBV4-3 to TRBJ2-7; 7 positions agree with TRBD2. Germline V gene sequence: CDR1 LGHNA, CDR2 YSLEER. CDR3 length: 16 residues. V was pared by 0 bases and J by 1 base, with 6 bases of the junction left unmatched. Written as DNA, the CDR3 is TGCGCCAGCAGCCAAGATTGGGCTAGCGGTTCCTACGAGCAGTACTTC. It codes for CASSQDWASGSYEQYF.

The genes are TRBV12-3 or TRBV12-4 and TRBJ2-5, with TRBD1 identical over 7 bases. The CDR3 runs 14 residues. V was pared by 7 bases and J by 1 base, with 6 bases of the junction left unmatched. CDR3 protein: CASTWGTAQETQYF. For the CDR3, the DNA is TGTGCCAGCACCTGGGGGACAGCCCAAGAGACCCAGTACTTC.

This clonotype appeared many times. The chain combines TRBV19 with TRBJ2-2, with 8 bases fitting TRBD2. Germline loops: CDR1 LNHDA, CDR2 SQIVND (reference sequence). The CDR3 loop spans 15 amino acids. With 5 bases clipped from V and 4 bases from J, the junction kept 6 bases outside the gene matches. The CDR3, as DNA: TGTGCCAGTAGTCCACTAGCGGTAGGCACCGGGGAGCTGTTTTTT. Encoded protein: CASSPLAVGTGELFF.

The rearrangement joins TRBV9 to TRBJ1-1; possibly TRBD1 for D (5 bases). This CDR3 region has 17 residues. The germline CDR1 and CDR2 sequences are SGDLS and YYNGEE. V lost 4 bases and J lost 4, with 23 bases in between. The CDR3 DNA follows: TGTGCCAGCAGCTCGGGGGTTGAACCGGACCGTGGCACTGAAGCTTTCTTT. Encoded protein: CASSSGVEPDRGTEAFF.

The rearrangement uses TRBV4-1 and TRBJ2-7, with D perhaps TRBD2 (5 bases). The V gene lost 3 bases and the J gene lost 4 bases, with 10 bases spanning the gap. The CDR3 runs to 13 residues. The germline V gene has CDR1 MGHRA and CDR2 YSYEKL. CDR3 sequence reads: CASSHRPGYEQYF. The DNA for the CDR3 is TGCGCCAGCAGCCACCGACCGGGGTACGAGCAGTACTTC.

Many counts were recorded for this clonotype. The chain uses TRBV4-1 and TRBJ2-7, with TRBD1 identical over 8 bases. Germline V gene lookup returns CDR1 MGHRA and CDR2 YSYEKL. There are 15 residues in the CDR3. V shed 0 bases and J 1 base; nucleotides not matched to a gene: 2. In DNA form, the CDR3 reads TGCGCCAGCAGCCAAGACTGGACAGGGTCCTACGAGCAGTACTTC. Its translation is CASSQDWTGSYEQYF.

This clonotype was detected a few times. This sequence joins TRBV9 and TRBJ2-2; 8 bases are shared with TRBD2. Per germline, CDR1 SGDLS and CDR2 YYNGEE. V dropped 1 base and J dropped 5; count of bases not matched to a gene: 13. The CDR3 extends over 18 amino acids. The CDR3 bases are TGTGCCAGCAGCGTATTAGGGACTAGTATGATCGAGACCGGGGAGCTGTTTTTT. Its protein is CASSVLGTSMIETGELFF.

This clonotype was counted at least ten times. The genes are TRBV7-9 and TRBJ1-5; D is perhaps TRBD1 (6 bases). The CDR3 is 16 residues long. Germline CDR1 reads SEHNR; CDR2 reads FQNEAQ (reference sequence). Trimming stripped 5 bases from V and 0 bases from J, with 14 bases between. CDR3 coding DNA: TGTGCCAGCAGCCCCCGGGGGGCGGGTAGCAATCAGCCCCAGCATTTT. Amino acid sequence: CASSPRGAGSNQPQHF. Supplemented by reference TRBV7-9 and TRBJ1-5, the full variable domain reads DTGVSQNPRHKITKRGQNVTFRCDPISEHNRLYWYRQTLGQGPEFLTYFQNEAQLEKSRLLSDRFSAERPKGSFSTLEIQRTEQGDSAMYLCASSPRGAGSNQPQHFGDGTRLSIL.

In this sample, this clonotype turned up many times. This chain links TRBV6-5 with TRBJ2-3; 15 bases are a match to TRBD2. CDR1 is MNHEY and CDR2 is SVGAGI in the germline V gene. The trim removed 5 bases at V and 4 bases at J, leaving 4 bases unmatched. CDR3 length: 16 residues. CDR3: CASSVGLAGGPDTQYF. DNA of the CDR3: TGTGCCAGCAGTGTAGGACTAGCGGGAGGGCCAGATACGCAGTATTTT.

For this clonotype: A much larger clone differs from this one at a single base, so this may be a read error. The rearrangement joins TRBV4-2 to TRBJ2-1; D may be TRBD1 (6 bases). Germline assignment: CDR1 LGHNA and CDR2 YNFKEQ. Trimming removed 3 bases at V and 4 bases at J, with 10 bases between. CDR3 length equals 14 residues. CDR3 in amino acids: CASSHRTAYNEQFF. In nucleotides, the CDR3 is TGTGCCAGCAGCCACCGGACAGCATACAATGAGCAGTTCTTC.

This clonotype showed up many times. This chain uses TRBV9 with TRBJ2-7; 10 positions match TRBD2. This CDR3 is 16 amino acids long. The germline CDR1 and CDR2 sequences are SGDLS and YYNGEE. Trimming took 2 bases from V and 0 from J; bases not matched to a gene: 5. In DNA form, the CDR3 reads TGTGCCAGCAGCGTTCTAGCGGGGGCGGACTCCTACGAGCAGTACTTC. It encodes CASSVLAGADSYEQYF.

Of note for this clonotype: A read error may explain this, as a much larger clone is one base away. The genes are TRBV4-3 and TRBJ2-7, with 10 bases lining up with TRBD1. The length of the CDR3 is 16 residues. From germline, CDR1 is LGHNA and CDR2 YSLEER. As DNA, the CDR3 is TGCGCCAGCAGCCAAGATTTGGGACAGGGGCATGGGGAGCAGCACTTC. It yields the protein CASSQDLGQGHGEQHF.

The CDR3 bases are TGTGCCAGCAGCTTCTCATGCTCCTACGAGCAGTACTTC. This encodes CASSFSCSYEQYF. J is TRBJ2-7 and V is TRBV11-1; no definite D call. Trimming removed 3 bases from V and 0 bases from J, with 6 bases in between. Germline-derived CDR1 and CDR2 are SGHAT and FQDESV (reference sequence). The CDR3 spans 13 residues.

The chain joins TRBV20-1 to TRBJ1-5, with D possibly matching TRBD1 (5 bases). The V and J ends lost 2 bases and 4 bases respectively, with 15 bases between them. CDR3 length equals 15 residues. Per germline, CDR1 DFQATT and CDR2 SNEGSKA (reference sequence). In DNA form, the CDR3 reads TGCAGTGCTAGACGAAATGAACCAGGGAATCAGCCCCAGCATTTT. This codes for CSARRNEPGNQPQHF.

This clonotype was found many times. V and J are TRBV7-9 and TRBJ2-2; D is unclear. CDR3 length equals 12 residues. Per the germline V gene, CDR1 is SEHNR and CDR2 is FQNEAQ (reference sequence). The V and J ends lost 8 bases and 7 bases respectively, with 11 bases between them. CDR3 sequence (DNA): TGTGCCAGCCTTGGCAATGGCGGGGAGCTGTTTTTT. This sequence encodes CASLGNGGELFF. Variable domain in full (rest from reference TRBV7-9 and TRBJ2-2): DTGVSQNPRHKITKRGQNVTFRCDPISEHNRLYWYRQTLGQGPEFLTYFQNEAQLEKSRLLSDRFSAERPKGSFSTLEIQRTEQGDSAMYLCASLGNGGELFFGEGSRLTVL.

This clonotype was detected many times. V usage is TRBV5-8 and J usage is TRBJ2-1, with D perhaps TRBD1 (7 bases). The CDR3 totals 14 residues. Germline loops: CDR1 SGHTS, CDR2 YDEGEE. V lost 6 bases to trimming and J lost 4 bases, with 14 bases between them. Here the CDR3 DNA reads TGTGCCAGCACCGGGGGACAGAGTTACAATGAGCAGTTCTTC. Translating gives CASTGGQSYNEQFF.

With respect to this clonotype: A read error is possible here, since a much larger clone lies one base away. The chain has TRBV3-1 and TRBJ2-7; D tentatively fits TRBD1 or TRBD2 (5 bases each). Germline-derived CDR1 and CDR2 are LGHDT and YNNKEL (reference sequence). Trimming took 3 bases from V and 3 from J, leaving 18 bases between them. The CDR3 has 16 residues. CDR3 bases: TGTGCCAGCAGCCAGTCCGGGACGAAGAGCTACTACGAGCAGTACTTC. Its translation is CASSQSGTKSYYEQYF.

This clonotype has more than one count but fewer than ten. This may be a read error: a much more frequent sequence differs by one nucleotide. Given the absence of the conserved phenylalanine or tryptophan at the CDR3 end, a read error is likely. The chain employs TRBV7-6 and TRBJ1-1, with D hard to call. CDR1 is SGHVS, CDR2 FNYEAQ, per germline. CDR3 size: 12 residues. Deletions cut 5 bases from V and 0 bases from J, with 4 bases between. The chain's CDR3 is CASSVLNTEAFL. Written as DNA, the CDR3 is TGTGCCAGCAGCGTTTTGAACACTGAAGCTTTCCTT.

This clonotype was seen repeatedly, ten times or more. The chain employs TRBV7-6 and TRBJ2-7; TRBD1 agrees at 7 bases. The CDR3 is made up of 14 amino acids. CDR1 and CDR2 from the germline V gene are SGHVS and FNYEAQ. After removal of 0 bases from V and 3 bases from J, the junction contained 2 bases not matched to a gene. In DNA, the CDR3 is TGTGCCAGCAGCTTAGCGGGACAGTACTACGAGCAGTACTTC. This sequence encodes CASSLAGQYYEQYF.

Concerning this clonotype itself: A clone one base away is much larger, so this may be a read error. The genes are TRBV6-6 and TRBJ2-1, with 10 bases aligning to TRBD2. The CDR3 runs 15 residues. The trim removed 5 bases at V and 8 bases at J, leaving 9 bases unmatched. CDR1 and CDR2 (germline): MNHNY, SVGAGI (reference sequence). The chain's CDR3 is CASSTLAGAMDEQFF. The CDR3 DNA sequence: TGTGCCAGCAGTACCCTAGCGGGAGCTATGGATGAGCAGTTCTTC.

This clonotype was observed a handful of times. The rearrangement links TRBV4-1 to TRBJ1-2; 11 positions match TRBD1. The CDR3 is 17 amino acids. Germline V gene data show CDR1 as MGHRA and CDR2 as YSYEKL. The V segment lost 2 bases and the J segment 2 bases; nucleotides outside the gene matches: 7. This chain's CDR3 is CASSQPRTGGSNYGYTF. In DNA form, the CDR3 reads TGCGCCAGCAGCCAACCCAGGACAGGGGGCTCCAACTATGGCTACACCTTC.

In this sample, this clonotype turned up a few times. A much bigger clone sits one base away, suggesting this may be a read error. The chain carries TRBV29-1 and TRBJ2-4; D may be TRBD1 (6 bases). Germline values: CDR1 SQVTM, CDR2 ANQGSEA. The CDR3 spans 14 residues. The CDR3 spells CSVAGRGSKNIQHF. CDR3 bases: TGCAGCGTTGCGGGCAGGGGCTCCAAAAACATTCAGCACTTC.